This record looks at one T cell receptor beta chain sequence and its context. This sample was taken from a study of T cell changes during pregnancy in multiple sclerosis. Sequencing was performed with immunoSEQ multiplex PCR; in TCRdb, only in-frame clones are kept and a portion is missing. Here the sample spans around 30,000 clones, about 92% being singletons. Germline CDR1 and CDR2: MNHNS and SASEGT. This CDR3 contains 13 residues. The germline V and J ends were trimmed by 4 bases and 3 bases, with 9 bases remaining between them. This chain links TRBV6-1 with TRBJ1-1; D may be TRBD1 (5 bases). The source was CD8+ T cells from peripheral blood mononuclear cells, collected in the first trimester of pregnancy. This TCR was recovered from a female donor with multiple sclerosis, enrolled in a pregnancy study. CDR3 sequence: CASSVRVHTEAFF. The DNA for the CDR3 is TGTGCCAGCAGTGTCAGGGTCCACACTGAAGCTTTCTTT.